The sequence of this T cell receptor (beta chain) was determined in a study of blood T cell repertoires in COVID-19. TCRdb keeps only in-frame clones here, not all; method: immunoSEQ multiplex PCR. The sample consists of about 160,000 clones, roughly 83% of them appearing once. This CDR3 has 17 residues. The junction had 7 bases not matched to a gene; V was cut back by 3 bases and J by 1 base. From germline, CDR1 is LNHDA and CDR2 SQIVND (reference sequence). The chain recombines TRBV19 with TRBJ1-5; 9 bases map to TRBD1. Sequencing was carried out using peripheral blood. This clonotype originated in a man younger than 30 with active or convalescent COVID-19. The CDR3 region is CASSIGTGSLSNQPQHF. The CDR3 DNA follows: TGTGCCAGTAGTATCGGGACAGGGTCATTAAGCAATCAGCCCCAGCATTTT. Based on the CDR3 plus reference TRBV19 and TRBJ1-5, the full variable domain is DGGITQSPKYLFRKEGQNVTLSCEQNLNHDAMYWYRQDPGQGLRLIYYSQIVNDFQKGDIAEGYSVSREKKESFPLTVTSAQKNPTAFYLCASSIGTGSLSNQPQHFGDGTRLSIL.